This T cell receptor (beta chain) derives from a study of graft-versus-host responses after intestinal transplantation. The overall study: Recipients were all induced with anti-thymocyte globulin, then given tacrolimus and steroids for approximately 3 years.

This table comes from immunoSEQ multiplex PCR, and its TCRdb copy is limited to in-frame clones, with some not included. The data contain 80,000 to 95,000 clones, approximately 90% of them singletons. Germline assignment: CDR1 SNHLY and CDR2 FYNNEI. CDR3 length: 13 amino acids. Trimming took off 10 bases at V and 0 bases at J, with 13 bases between the two ends. As concerns this clone: Its antigen is undetermined.

The source was unstimulated CD8+ T cells sorted from spleen or lymph node cells, collected before intestinal transplant. This chain connects TRBV2 to TRBJ2-7, with D possibly TRBD1 on 6 matching bases. The clonotype comes from a human donor who received an intestinal transplant. The CDR3 nucleotides are TGTGCCATCCTCCGGGACACCTCCTACGAGCAGTACTTC. Its translation: CAILRDTSYEQYF.